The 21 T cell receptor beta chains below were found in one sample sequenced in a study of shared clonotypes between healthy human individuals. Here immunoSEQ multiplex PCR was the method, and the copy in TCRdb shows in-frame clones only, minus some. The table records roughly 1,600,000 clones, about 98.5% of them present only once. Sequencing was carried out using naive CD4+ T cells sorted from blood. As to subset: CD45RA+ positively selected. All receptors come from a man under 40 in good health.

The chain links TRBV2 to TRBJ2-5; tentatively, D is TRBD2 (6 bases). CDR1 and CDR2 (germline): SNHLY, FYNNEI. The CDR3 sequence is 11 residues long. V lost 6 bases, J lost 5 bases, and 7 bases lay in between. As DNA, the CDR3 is TGTGCCAGCAGGGGGAGGGAGACCCAGTACTTC. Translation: CASRGRETQYF.

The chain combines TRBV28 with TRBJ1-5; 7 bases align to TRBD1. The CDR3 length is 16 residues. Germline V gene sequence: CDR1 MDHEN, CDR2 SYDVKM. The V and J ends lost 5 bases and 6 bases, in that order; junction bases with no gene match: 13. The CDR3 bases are TGTGCCAGCAGTACCCCGACAGGGATTGCAATTCAGCCCCAGCATTTT. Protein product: CASSTPTGIAIQPQHF.

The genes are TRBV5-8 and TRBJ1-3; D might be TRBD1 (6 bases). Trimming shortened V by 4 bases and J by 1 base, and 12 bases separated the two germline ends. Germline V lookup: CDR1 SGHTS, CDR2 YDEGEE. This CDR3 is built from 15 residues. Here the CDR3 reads CASSKGQRSGNTIYF. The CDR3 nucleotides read TGTGCCAGCAGCAAGGGACAAAGGTCTGGAAACACCATATATTTT.

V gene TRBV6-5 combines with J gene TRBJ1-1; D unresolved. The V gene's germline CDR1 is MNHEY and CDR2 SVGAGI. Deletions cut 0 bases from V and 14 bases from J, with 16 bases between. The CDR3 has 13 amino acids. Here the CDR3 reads CASSYSRKPQWFF. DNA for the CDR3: TGTGCCAGCAGTTACTCTAGAAAGCCCCAATGGTTCTTT.

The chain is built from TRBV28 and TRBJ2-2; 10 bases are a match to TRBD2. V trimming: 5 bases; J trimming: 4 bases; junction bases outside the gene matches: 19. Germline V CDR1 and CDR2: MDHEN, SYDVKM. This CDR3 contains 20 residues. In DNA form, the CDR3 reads TGTGCCAGCAGTCACCCTAGCGGGAGCCGGACGGATCGTTTCACCGGGGAGCTGTTTTTT. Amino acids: CASSHPSGSRTDRFTGELFF.

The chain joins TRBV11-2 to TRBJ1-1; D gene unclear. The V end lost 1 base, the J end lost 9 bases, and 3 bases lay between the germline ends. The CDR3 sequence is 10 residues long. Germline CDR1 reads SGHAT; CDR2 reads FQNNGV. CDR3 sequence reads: CASSLGQAFF. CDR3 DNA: TGTGCCAGCAGCTTAGGGCAAGCTTTCTTT.

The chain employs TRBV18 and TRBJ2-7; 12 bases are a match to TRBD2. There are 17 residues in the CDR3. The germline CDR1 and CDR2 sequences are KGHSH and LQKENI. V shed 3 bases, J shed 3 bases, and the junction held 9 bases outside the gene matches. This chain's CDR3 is CASSPPRLAGVVYEQYF. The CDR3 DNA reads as TGTGCCAGCTCACCCCCTCGACTAGCGGGAGTTGTCTACGAGCAGTACTTC. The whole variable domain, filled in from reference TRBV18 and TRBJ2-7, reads NAGVMQNPRHLVRRRGQEARLRCSPMKGHSHVYWYRQLPEEGLKFMVYLQKENIIDESGMPKERFSAEFPKEGPSILRIQQVVRGDSAAYFCASSPPRLAGVVYEQYFGPGTRLTVT.

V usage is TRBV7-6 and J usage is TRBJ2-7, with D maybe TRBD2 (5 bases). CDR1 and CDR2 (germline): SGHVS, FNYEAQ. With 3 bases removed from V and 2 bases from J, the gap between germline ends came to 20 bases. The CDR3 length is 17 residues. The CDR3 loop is CASSFFPGVARAYEQYF. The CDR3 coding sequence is TGTGCCAGCAGCTTTTTCCCCGGGGTCGCGAGGGCCTACGAGCAGTACTTC.

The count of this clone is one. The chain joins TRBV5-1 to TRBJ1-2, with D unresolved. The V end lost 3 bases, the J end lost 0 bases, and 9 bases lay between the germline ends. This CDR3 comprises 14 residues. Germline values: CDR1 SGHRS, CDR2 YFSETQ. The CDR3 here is CASSSGLANYGYTF. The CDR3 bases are TGCGCCAGCAGCTCCGGACTAGCTAACTATGGCTACACCTTC. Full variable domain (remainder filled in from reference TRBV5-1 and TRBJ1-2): KAGVTQTPRYLIKTRGQQVTLSCSPISGHRSVSWYQQTPGQGLQFLFEYFSETQRNKGNFPGRFSGRQFSNSRSEMNVSTLELGDSALYLCASSSGLANYGYTFGSGTRLTVV.

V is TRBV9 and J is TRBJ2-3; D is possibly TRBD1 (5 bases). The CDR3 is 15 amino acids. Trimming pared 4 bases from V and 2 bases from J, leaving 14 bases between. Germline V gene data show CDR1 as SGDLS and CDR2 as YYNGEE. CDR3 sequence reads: CASSTQDGFTDTQYF. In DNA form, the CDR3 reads TGTGCCAGCAGCACACAGGACGGGTTCACAGATACGCAGTATTTT.

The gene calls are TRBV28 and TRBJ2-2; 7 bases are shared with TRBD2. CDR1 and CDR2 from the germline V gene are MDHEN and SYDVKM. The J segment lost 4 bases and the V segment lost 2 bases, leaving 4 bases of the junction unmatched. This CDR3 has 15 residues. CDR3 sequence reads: CASSLGGSITGELFF. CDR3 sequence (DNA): TGTGCCAGCAGTTTAGGCGGGAGTATCACCGGGGAGCTGTTTTTT.

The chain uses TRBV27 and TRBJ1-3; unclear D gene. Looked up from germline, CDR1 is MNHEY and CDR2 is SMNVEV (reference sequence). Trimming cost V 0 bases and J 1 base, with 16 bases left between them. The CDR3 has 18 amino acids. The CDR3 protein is CASSLSSPGFGSGNTIYF. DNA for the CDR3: TGTGCCAGCAGTTTATCGAGTCCGGGTTTTGGTTCTGGAAACACCATATATTTT.

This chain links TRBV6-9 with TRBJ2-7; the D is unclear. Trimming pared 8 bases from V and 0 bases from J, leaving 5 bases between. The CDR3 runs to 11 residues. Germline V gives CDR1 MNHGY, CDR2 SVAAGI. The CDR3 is CASAISYEQYF. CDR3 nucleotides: TGTGCCAGCGCGATCTCCTACGAGCAGTACTTC.

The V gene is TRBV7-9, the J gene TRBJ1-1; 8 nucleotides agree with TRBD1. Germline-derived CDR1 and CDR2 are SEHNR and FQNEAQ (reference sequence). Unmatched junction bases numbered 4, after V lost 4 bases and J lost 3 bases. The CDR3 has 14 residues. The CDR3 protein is CASSYGQGDTEAFF. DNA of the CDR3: TGTGCCAGCAGCTATGGACAGGGAGACACTGAAGCTTTCTTT.

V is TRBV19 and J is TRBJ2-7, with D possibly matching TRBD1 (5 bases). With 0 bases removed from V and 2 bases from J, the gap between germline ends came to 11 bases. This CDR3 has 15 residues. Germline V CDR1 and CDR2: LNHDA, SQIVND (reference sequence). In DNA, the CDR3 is TGTGCCAGTAGTATAGAGGGGCGGAGACCCTACGAGCAGTACTTC. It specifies CASSIEGRRPYEQYF.

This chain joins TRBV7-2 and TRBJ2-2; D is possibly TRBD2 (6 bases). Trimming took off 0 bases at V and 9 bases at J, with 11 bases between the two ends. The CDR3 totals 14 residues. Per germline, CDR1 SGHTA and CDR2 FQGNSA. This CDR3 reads CASSLAGGTRELFF. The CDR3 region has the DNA TGTGCCAGCAGCTTAGCGGGGGGTACCAGGGAGCTGTTTTTT.

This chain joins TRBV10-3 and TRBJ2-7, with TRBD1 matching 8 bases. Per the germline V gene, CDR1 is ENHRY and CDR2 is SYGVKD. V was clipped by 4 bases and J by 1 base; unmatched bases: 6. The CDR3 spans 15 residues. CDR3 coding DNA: TGTGCCATCAGTGGACCTGGGGACAGGTCCTACGAGCAGTACTTC. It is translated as CAISGPGDRSYEQYF.

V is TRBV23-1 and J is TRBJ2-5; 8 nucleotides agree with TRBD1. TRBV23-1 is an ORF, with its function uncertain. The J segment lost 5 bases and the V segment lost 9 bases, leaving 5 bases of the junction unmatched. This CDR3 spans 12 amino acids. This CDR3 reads CARGQAGETQYF. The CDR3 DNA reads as TGCGCCAGGGGACAGGCGGGGGAGACCCAGTACTTC.

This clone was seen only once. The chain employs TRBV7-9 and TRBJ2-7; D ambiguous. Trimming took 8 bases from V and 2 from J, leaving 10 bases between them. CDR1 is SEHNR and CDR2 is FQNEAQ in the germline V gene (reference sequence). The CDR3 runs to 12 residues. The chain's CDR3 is CASRMWAYEQYF. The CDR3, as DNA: TGTGCCAGCCGAATGTGGGCCTACGAGCAGTACTTC.

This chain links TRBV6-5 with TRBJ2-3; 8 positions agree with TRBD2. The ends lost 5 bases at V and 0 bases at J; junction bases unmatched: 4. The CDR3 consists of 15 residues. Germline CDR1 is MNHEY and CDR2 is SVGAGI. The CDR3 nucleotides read TGTGCCAGCAGTAGAGCGGGAGCTAGCACAGATACGCAGTATTTT. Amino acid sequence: CASSRAGASTDTQYF.

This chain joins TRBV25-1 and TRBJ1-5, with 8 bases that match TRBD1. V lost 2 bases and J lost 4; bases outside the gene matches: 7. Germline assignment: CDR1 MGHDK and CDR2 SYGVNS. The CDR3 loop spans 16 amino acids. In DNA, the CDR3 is TGTGCCAGCAGTGAAAACACAGGGGGAGGGAATCAGCCCCAGCATTTT. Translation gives CASSENTGGGNQPQHF.